These 3 T cell receptor beta chains share one sample of origin, sequenced in a study of T cells after yellow fever vaccination. MiXCR, applied by TCRdb to the 5' RACE reads, yields one record per CDR3 protein. The table lists a few hundred thousand distinct CDR3 sequences, approximately 4% of them singletons. The specimen comprised PBMCs, sampled 5 days after the yellow fever booster vaccination. The receptors were sampled from a man aged 18 to 29 who received the YFV17D yellow fever vaccine.

This clonotype was seen at least ten times. The chain uses TRBV25-1 and TRBJ2-1, with D perhaps assigned TRBD1 or TRBD2 (5 bases each). Trimming shortened V by 4 bases and J by 4 bases, and 11 bases separated the two germline ends. The CDR3 totals 14 residues. Germline V gene sequence: CDR1 MGHDK, CDR2 SYGVNS. The DNA for the CDR3 is TGTGCCAGCAGTGTACGGGACGGATACAATGAGCAGTTCTTC. Protein sequence: CASSVRDGYNEQFF. The full variable domain, in which reference TRBV25-1 and TRBJ2-1 provide the parts outside the CDR3, is EADIYQTPRYLVIGTGKKITLECSQTMGHDKMYWYQQDPGMELHLIHYSYGVNSTEKGDLSSESTVSRIRTEHFPLTLESARPSHTSQYLCASSVRDGYNEQFFGPGTRLTVL.

A few counts support this clonotype. The chain joins TRBV4-2 to TRBJ2-1; 8 positions agree with TRBD2. This CDR3 spans 15 amino acids. Trimming took 1 base from V and 8 from J; bases not matched to a gene: 7. Germline-derived CDR1 and CDR2 are LGHNA and YNFKEQ. The CDR3 sequence: CASSQVFAGGDEQFF. The CDR3 bases are TGTGCCAGCAGCCAAGTATTTGCGGGGGGCGATGAGCAGTTCTTC.

This clonotype was seen only a few times. The chain couples TRBV20-1 to TRBJ2-3, with TRBD2 matching over 15 bases. Germline V gene lookup returns CDR1 DFQATT and CDR2 SNEGSKA (reference sequence). This CDR3 spans 17 amino acids. V trimming: 1 base; J trimming: 3 bases; junction bases outside the gene matches: 5. Written as DNA, the CDR3 is TGCAGTGCTAGAGGTGGGACTAGCGGGGGGTATACAGATACGCAGTATTTT. This translates into CSARGGTSGGYTDTQYF.